A single sample is the source of the 2 T cell receptor beta chains below, sequenced in a study of T cells in Graves' hyperthyroidism and ophthalmopathy. The CDR3 regions of TCR beta were amplified from RNA transcripts. TCR CDR3 underwent first-round RT-PCR with the HTBI primer set. TCRdb reanalysed the multiplex PCR reads using MiXCR and keeps one entry per CDR3 protein. The sample comprises about 400,000 distinct CDR3 sequences, around 15% of which are singletons, and around 27% rests with the top ten. Sample: blood. Receptor source: a man in his fifties with Graves' ophthalmopathy.

V gene TRBV13 combines with J gene TRBJ1-2; 8 bases match TRBD1. The CDR3 has 17 residues. V was clipped by 3 bases and J by 3 bases; unmatched bases: 12. In germline, CDR1 is PRHDT, CDR2 FYEKMQ (reference sequence). The CDR3 sequence: CASSFENPRQGYYGYTF. The CDR3 nucleotides read TGTGCCAGCAGCTTTGAGAACCCGAGACAGGGGTACTATGGCTACACCTTC.

This rearrangement joins TRBV19 to TRBJ2-2, with D perhaps matching TRBD1 (6 bases). In germline, CDR1 is LNHDA, CDR2 SQIVND (reference sequence). With 6 bases removed from V and 1 base from J, the gap between germline ends came to 9 bases. The CDR3 runs 14 residues. CDR3 sequence: CASRGQLNTGELFF. The CDR3 bases are TGTGCCAGTAGAGGACAGTTGAACACCGGGGAGCTGTTTTTT.